One T cell receptor (beta chain) is described in this entry. Its specificity is unknown. PCR used 60 Vbeta primers and 13 Jbeta primers. This table comes from immunoSEQ multiplex PCR, and its TCRdb copy is limited to in-frame clones, with some not included. Of fewer than 100,000 clones in the sample, about 80% were seen once. Whereas donors were nominally healthy upon sampling, unrecorded immune exposures were probable. This sample is drawn from a study of cytomegalovirus exposure and HLA in healthy donors. CDR1 is LGHNT, CDR2 FRNRAP, per germline. The CDR3 consists of 13 residues. Deletions cut 3 bases from V and 5 bases from J, with 8 bases between. Points from the study as a whole: Later work showed greater clonal expansion in HLA-associated TCR beta chains than in equally common others. The productive fraction for most TCR beta V segments was about 87% or about 30% in an earlier analysis. TCR beta sequences reportedly predicted most subjects' HLA-A and HLA-B alleles accurately.

Sequenced: PBMCs. The rearrangement joins TRBV12-5 to TRBJ1-5; D is unclear. The source of this sequence is a female donor in good health and CMV-seronegative. CDR3 region: CASGFNSYQPQHF. DNA for the CDR3: TGTGCTAGTGGTTTTAACTCCTATCAGCCCCAGCATTTT.